Presented here are 31 T cell receptor beta chains from one specimen sequenced in a study of CD4 T cell repertoires in COVID-19. Sequencing used immunoSEQ multiplex PCR; TCRdb keeps in-frame clones, though not all of them. The sample records fewer than 100,000 clones, 83% being singletons. This material consisted of CD4+ T cells from peripheral blood, taken after recovery from COVID-19. These receptor sequences come from a human donor who had COVID-19.

J is TRBJ2-1 and V is TRBV28; D might be TRBD2 (6 bases). The germline V gene has CDR1 MDHEN and CDR2 SYDVKM. With 6 bases removed from V and 1 base from J, the gap between germline ends came to 19 bases. The CDR3 extends over 17 amino acids. CDR3 coding DNA: TGTGCCAGCAGAGTAATTAGCGGACTCATTTCCTACAATGAGCAGTTCTTC. Translation gives CASRVISGLISYNEQFF. Full variable domain (missing parts from reference TRBV28 and TRBJ2-1): DVKVTQSSRYLVKRTGEKVFLECVQDMDHENMFWYRQDPGLGLRLIYFSYDVKMKEKGDIPEGYSVSREKKERFSLILESASTNQTSMYLCASRVISGLISYNEQFFGPGTRLTVL.

The V call is TRBV2, the J call TRBJ2-1, with TRBD2 matching over 8 bases. J lost 4 bases, V lost 6 bases, and 8 bases had no gene match. Per germline, CDR1 SNHLY and CDR2 FYNNEI. This CDR3 is 15 amino acids long. The CDR3 DNA is TGTGCCAGCAGATTGGAAGCTAGCGGGTACAATGAGCAGTTCTTC. Translation gives CASRLEASGYNEQFF.

This clone was seen just once. J is TRBJ1-5 and V is TRBV6-5; D not resolved. CDR1 and CDR2 from the germline V gene are MNHEY and SVGAGI. Trimming shortened V by 5 bases and J by 5 bases, and 13 bases separated the two germline ends. The CDR3 length is 14 residues. The CDR3 DNA is TGTGCCAGCAGTCCCATCGACACGGATCAGCCCCAGCATTTT. Translated: CASSPIDTDQPQHF.

This clone has a handful of counts. This chain connects TRBV27 to TRBJ1-5; D not resolved. Germline lookup yields CDR1 MNHEY and CDR2 SMNVEV (reference sequence). The CDR3 runs 15 residues. V dropped 2 bases and J dropped 4 bases, with 12 bases sitting between them. The CDR3 DNA follows: TGTGCCAGCAGTTTAGGGTCCGGGCAAAATCAGCCCCAGCATTTT. It specifies CASSLGSGQNQPQHF.

By proportion, this clone is medium-sized. This sequence joins TRBV10-3 and TRBJ2-2, with D tentatively TRBD2 (5 bases). Trimming pared 10 bases from V and 4 bases from J, leaving 16 bases between. The CDR3 has 14 amino acids. Germline V gene data show CDR1 as ENHRY and CDR2 as SYGVKD. The CDR3 DNA reads as TGTGCCACTACCTTAGATGCGGGCACCGGGGAGCTGTTTTTT. Encoded protein: CATTLDAGTGELFF.

The chain links TRBV7-2 to TRBJ1-3; D gene uncertain. There are 13 residues in the CDR3. Deletions cut 5 bases from V and 4 bases from J, with 9 bases between. Germline V CDR1 and CDR2: SGHTA, FQGNSA. DNA of the CDR3: TGTGCCAGCAGCCCCCAGTTCGGAAACACCATATATTTT. Translation: CASSPQFGNTIYF.

This sequence joins TRBV6-5 and TRBJ1-1, with a possible D match to TRBD1 (5 bases). V was clipped by 6 bases and J by 1 base, with 12 bases between them. From germline, CDR1 is MNHEY and CDR2 SVGAGI. The CDR3 is made up of 14 amino acids. The CDR3 region has the DNA TGTGCCAGCAGATCGACAGCGGGGAACACTGAAGCTTTCTTT. Amino acid sequence: CASRSTAGNTEAFF.

The J gene is TRBJ2-7, the V gene TRBV6-1; D unclear. Germline loops: CDR1 MNHNS, CDR2 SASEGT. The ends were cut back, 2 bases at V and 0 bases at J, with 11 bases in the middle. The CDR3 extends over 15 amino acids. The CDR3 region is CASSERRLSSYEQYF. Here the CDR3 DNA reads TGTGCCAGCAGTGAAAGAAGATTAAGCTCCTACGAGCAGTACTTC.

The rearrangement links TRBV12-3 or TRBV12-4 to TRBJ2-5; no definite D call. Trimming removed 2 bases from V and 5 bases from J, with 3 bases in between. The CDR3 covers 11 residues. This CDR3 is CASSLSETQYF. The CDR3 DNA reads TGTGCCAGCAGTTTATCGGAGACCCAGTACTTC.

This chain joins TRBV9 and TRBJ2-1; D uncertain. CDR1 and CDR2 from the germline V gene are SGDLS and YYNGEE. V was trimmed by 2 bases and J by 2 bases, leaving 8 bases between them. This CDR3 is 14 amino acids long. CDR3 loop: CASSVASPYNEQFF. DNA for the CDR3: TGTGCCAGCAGCGTCGCCAGCCCCTACAATGAGCAGTTCTTC.

The rearrangement links TRBV18 to TRBJ1-6, with D perhaps TRBD1 (6 bases). Germline V lookup: CDR1 KGHSH, CDR2 LQKENI. V was cut by 2 bases and J by 6 bases, with 8 bases left in between. This CDR3 is built from 14 residues. Written as DNA, the CDR3 is TGTGCCAGCTCACCAGGGGGCTCTAATTCACCCCTCCACTTT. This gives the protein CASSPGGSNSPLHF.

The J gene is TRBJ1-2, the V gene TRBV28, with D hard to call. Trimming cost V 5 bases and J 8 bases, with 21 bases left between them. This CDR3 contains 15 residues. Germline CDR1 and CDR2: MDHEN and SYDVKM. The CDR3 is CASSGEKQRYEGYTF. DNA for the CDR3: TGTGCCAGCAGTGGAGAAAAACAAAGATATGAGGGCTACACCTTC.

The rearrangement uses TRBV7-3 and TRBJ1-1; perhaps TRBD1 as D (6 bases). The germline gives CDR1 SGHTA, CDR2 FQGTGA. The CDR3 extends over 18 amino acids. The germline V and J ends were trimmed by 4 bases and 0 bases, with 21 bases remaining between them. The CDR3 here is CASSWGLGSPVLNTEAFF. The CDR3 DNA is TGTGCCAGCAGCTGGGGGCTCGGCAGCCCAGTATTGAACACTGAAGCTTTCTTT. Together with reference TRBV7-3 and TRBJ1-1, the CDR3 gives the full variable domain: GAGVSQTPSNKVTEKGKYVELRCDPISGHTALYWYRQSLGQGPEFLIYFQGTGAADDSGLPNDRFFAVRPEGSVSTLKIQRTERGDSAVYLCASSWGLGSPVLNTEAFFGQGTRLTVV.

The chain combines TRBV7-9 with TRBJ2-1, with 8 bases that match TRBD2. Germline-derived CDR1 and CDR2 are SEHNR and FQNEAQ (reference sequence). This CDR3 contains 15 residues. V trimming: 3 bases; J trimming: 9 bases; junction bases outside the gene matches: 10. For the CDR3, the DNA is TGTGCCAGCAGCTTGGGGGGACTAGGGAGCAGTGAGCAGTTCTTC. Its translation: CASSLGGLGSSEQFF.

The chain links TRBV4-1 to TRBJ1-5, with no clear D. V lost 0 bases, J lost 0 bases, and 12 bases lay in between. The V gene's germline CDR1 is MGHRA and CDR2 YSYEKL. CDR3 length: 17 amino acids. The CDR3 nucleotides are TGCGCCAGCAGCCAAGATTTGTCGGGTTTTAGCAATCAGCCCCAGCATTTT. Amino acids: CASSQDLSGFSNQPQHF.

The V and J genes are TRBV10-3 and TRBJ2-5; D unclear. Germline V gives CDR1 ENHRY, CDR2 SYGVKD. Trimming took 4 bases from V and 1 from J, leaving 7 bases between them. This CDR3 has 13 residues. The DNA of the CDR3 is TGTGCCATCAGTGTTACTATCCAAGAGACCCAGTACTTC. Its translation: CAISVTIQETQYF.

Only one count was recorded for this clone. J is TRBJ1-2 and V is TRBV5-1; unclear D gene. The germline CDR1 and CDR2 sequences are SGHRS and YFSETQ. The ends were cut back, 0 bases at V and 4 bases at J, with 19 bases in the middle. CDR3 length equals 17 residues. The CDR3 region is CASSLEGSGEPIYGYTF. CDR3 nucleotide sequence: TGCGCCAGCAGCTTGGAAGGTAGTGGAGAACCCATCTATGGCTACACCTTC.

V gene TRBV19 combines with J gene TRBJ1-2, with D uncertain. V was trimmed by 3 bases and J by 3 bases, leaving 11 bases between them. CDR1 is LNHDA and CDR2 is SQIVND in the germline V gene (reference sequence). CDR3 length equals 14 residues. Here the CDR3 reads CASSIEKNYYGYTF. CDR3 nucleotide sequence: TGTGCCAGTAGTATCGAGAAGAATTACTATGGCTACACCTTC. Variable domain in full (rest from reference TRBV19 and TRBJ1-2): DGGITQSPKYLFRKEGQNVTLSCEQNLNHDAMYWYRQDPGQGLRLIYYSQIVNDFQKGDIAEGYSVSREKKESFPLTVTSAQKNPTAFYLCASSIEKNYYGYTFGSGTRLTVV.

V gene TRBV5-1 combines with J gene TRBJ1-4, with D possibly TRBD1 on 5 matching bases. Per the germline V gene, CDR1 is SGHRS and CDR2 is YFSETQ. V lost 3 bases to trimming and J lost 5 bases, with 11 bases between them. This CDR3 spans 14 amino acids. The DNA for the CDR3 is TGCGCCAGCAGCTATGGGGCTATAAATGAAAAACTGTTTTTT. Translation: CASSYGAINEKLFF.

V usage is TRBV9 and J usage is TRBJ1-1; 10 nucleotides agree with TRBD1. This CDR3 has 16 amino acids. Unmatched junction bases numbered 7, after V lost 4 bases and J lost 1 base. CDR1 is SGDLS and CDR2 is YYNGEE in the germline V gene. CDR3 protein: CASSKGQGITNTEAFF. For the CDR3, the DNA is TGTGCCAGCAGCAAGGGACAGGGGATTACGAACACTGAAGCTTTCTTT.

The rearrangement links TRBV18 to TRBJ1-4; D may be TRBD1 (6 bases). Trimming took off 2 bases at V and 8 bases at J, with 9 bases between the two ends. The CDR3 loop spans 13 amino acids. CDR1 and CDR2 (germline): KGHSH, LQKENI. CDR3 bases: TGTGCCAGCTCACCAGGGGGCCGAGAAAAACTGTTTTTT. It encodes CASSPGGREKLFF.

The J gene is TRBJ2-1, the V gene TRBV11-1, with 7 bases matching TRBD1. Germline assignment: CDR1 SGHAT and CDR2 FQDESV (reference sequence). The J segment lost 8 bases and the V segment lost 2 bases, leaving 12 bases of the junction unmatched. This CDR3 is built from 16 residues. The CDR3 loop reads CASSLLGGAWLDEQFF. CDR3 sequence (DNA): TGTGCCAGCAGCTTATTAGGGGGCGCGTGGCTCGATGAGCAGTTCTTC. The entire variable domain, with the rest obtained from reference TRBV11-1 and TRBJ2-1, is as follows: EAEVAQSPRYKITEKSQAVAFWCDPISGHATLYWYRQILGQGPELLVQFQDESVVDDSQLPKDRFSAERLKGVDSTLKIQPAELGDSAMYLCASSLLGGAWLDEQFFGPGTRLTVL.

The genes are TRBV9 and TRBJ2-2, with D perhaps matching TRBD2 (5 bases). The V and J ends lost 4 bases and 4 bases respectively, with 8 bases between them. This CDR3 has 13 amino acids. The germline gives CDR1 SGDLS, CDR2 YYNGEE. CDR3 residues: CASSPRGTGELFF. CDR3 nucleotides: TGTGCCAGCAGCCCACGGGGCACCGGGGAGCTGTTTTTT.

This chain uses TRBV3-1 (or the pseudogene TRBV3-2) with TRBJ1-2; D possibly corresponds to TRBD1 (6 bases). CDR1 is LGHDT and CDR2 is YNNKEL in the germline V gene (reference sequence). Trimming removed 4 bases from V and 14 bases from J, with 17 bases in between. The CDR3 totals 12 residues. The CDR3 protein is CASSPRTDKRTF. In nucleotides, the CDR3 is TGTGCCAGCAGCCCCCGGACAGATAAGCGGACCTTC.

This clone was recorded only once. V gene TRBV27 combines with J gene TRBJ2-1; no firm D call. The CDR3 sequence is 11 residues long. V lost 5 bases and J 8 bases, leaving 7 bases between the germline ends. The germline V gene has CDR1 MNHEY and CDR2 SMNVEV (reference sequence). CDR3 region: CASSQWDEQFF. CDR3 nucleotides: TGTGCCAGCAGTCAGTGGGATGAGCAGTTCTTC.

The CDR3 coding sequence is TGTGCCAGCAGCCGAGGGGGTCCCTCTGGAAACACCATATATTTT. Translation gives CASSRGGPSGNTIYF. The genes are TRBV5-8 and TRBJ1-3; D is perhaps TRBD1 (6 bases). V was pared by 4 bases and J by 0 bases, with 11 bases between. CDR1 and CDR2 from the germline V gene are SGHTS and YDEGEE. The CDR3 covers 15 residues.

The rearrangement uses TRBV19 and TRBJ1-5, with 9 bases identical to TRBD1. The CDR3 covers 15 residues. The V and J ends lost 7 bases and 5 bases, in that order; junction bases with no gene match: 9. CDR1 and CDR2 (germline): LNHDA, SQIVND (reference sequence). Here the CDR3 reads CASTSGTGTYQPQHF. CDR3 nucleotides: TGTGCCAGTACCTCCGGGACAGGGACCTATCAGCCCCAGCATTTT.

CDR3 nucleotide sequence: TGCAGCGTTGCCCGTGGGACGGGAGGCGATGAAAAACTGTTTTTT. Translation gives CSVARGTGGDEKLFF. V and J are TRBV29-1 and TRBJ1-4; D possibly corresponds to TRBD1 (5 bases). The germline CDR1 and CDR2 sequences are SQVTM and ANQGSEA. CDR3 length: 15 amino acids. Trimming pared 4 bases from V and 6 bases from J, leaving 18 bases between.

The rearrangement links TRBV6-5 to TRBJ2-5, with a possible D match to TRBD1 (6 bases). This CDR3 region has 14 residues. Germline loops: CDR1 MNHEY, CDR2 SVGAGI. The ends were cut back, 10 bases at V and 4 bases at J, with 19 bases in the middle. The CDR3 DNA is TGTGCCATCGCACGGGTCTCCAGGGGAGAGACCCAGTACTTC. Translation gives CAIARVSRGETQYF.

The V gene is TRBV3-1 (or the pseudogene TRBV3-2), the J gene TRBJ1-5; D perhaps matches TRBD1 (5 bases). V lost 3 bases to trimming and J lost 7 bases, with 13 bases between them. The germline gives CDR1 LGHDT, CDR2 YNNKEL (reference sequence). The CDR3 length is 14 residues. In DNA, the CDR3 is TGTGCCAGCAGCCACGGGGGTTTAAACCAGCCCCAGCATTTT. Its protein product is CASSHGGLNQPQHF.

A remark on this clone: One junction end does not reproduce the germline sequence, and a read error may be involved. CDR3 DNA sequence: TGTGCCAGCTCACCTAACAGGGGGCCCGATTTT. This encodes CASSPNRGPDF. The chain carries TRBV18 and TRBJ2-3, with 9 bases that match TRBD1. Germline V gives CDR1 KGHSH, CDR2 LQKENI. The CDR3 loop spans 11 amino acids.